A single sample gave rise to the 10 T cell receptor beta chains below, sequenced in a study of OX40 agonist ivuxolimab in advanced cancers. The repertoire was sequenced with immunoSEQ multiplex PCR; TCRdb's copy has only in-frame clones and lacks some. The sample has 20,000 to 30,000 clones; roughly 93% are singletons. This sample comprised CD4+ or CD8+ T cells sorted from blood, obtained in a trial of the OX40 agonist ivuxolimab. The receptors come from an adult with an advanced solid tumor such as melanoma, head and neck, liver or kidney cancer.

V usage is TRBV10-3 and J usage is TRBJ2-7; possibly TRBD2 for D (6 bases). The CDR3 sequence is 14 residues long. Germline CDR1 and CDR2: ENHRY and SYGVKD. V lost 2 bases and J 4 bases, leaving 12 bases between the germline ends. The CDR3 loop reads CAISEPGDPYEQYF. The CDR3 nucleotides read TGTGCCATCAGTGAGCCGGGGGACCCGTACGAGCAGTACTTC.

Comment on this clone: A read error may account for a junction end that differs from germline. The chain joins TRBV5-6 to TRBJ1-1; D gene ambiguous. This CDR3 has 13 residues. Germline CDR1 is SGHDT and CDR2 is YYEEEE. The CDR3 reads CTSSRNWNTEAFF. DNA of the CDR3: TGTACCAGCAGCCGTAACTGGAACACTGAAGCTTTCTTT.

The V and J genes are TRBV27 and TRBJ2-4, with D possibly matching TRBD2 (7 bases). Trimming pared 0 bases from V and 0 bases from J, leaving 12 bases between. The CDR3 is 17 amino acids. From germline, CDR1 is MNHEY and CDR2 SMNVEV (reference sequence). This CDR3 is CASSLSGGPIAKNIQYF. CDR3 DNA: TGTGCCAGCAGTTTATCGGGGGGGCCGATAGCCAAAAACATTCAGTACTTC.

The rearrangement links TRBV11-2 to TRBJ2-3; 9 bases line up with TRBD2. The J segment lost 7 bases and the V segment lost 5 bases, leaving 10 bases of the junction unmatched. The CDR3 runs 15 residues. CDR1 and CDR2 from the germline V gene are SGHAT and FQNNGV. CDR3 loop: CASSTKRGADYTQYF. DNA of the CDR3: TGTGCCAGCAGCACGAAGCGGGGGGCAGACTATACGCAGTATTTT.

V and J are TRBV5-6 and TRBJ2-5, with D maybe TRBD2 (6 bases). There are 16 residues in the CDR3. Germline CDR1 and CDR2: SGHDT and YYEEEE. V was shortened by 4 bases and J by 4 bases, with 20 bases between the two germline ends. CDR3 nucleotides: TGTGCCAGCAGCCCGGCCGGTGGGACTCCTGGAGAGACCCAGTACTTC. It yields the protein CASSPAGGTPGETQYF.

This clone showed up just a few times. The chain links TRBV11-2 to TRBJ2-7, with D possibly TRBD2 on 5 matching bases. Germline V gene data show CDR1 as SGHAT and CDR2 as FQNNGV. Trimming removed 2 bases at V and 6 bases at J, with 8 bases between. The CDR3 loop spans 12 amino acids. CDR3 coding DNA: TGTGCCAGCAGCTTATCGGAGGCCGAGCAGTACTTC. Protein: CASSLSEAEQYF.

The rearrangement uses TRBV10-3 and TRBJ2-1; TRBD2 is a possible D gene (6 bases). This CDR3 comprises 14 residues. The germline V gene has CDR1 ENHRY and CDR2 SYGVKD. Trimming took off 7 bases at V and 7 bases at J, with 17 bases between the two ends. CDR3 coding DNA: TGTGCCATCACCGATACACTAGGAGGGAATGAGCAGTTCTTC. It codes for CAITDTLGGNEQFF.

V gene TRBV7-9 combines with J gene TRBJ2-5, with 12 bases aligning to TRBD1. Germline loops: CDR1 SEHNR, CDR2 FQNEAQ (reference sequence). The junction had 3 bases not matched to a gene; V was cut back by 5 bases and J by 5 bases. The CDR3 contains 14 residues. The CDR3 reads CASSRDRGPETQYF. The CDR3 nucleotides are TGTGCCAGCAGCCGGGACAGGGGGCCGGAGACCCAGTACTTC.

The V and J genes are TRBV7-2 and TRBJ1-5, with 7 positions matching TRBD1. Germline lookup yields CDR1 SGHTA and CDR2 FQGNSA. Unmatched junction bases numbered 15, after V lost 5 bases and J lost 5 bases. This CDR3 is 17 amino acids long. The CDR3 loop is CASSPDGGRGFHQPQHF. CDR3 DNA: TGTGCCAGCAGCCCTGACGGGGGCAGGGGGTTTCATCAGCCCCAGCATTTT.

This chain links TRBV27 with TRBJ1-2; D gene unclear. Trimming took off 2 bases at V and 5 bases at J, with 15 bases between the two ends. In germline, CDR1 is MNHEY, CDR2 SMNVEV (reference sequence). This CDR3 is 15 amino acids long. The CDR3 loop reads CASSLPHRGVYGYTF. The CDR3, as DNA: TGTGCCAGCAGTTTACCCCATCGTGGGGTTTATGGCTACACCTTC.